Listed below are T cell receptor beta chains from one sample, sequenced in a study of metastatic and nonmetastatic thyroid tumors. TCRdb recomputed clones from the PCR reads via MiXCR. Among about 20,000 clones, roughly 14% were seen once, and the ten largest hold 14%. The specimen sequenced was tumor tissue. The receptors were sampled from a female donor with papillary thyroid cancer or a benign thyroid nodule (not recorded which). Some clones in this sample may be carry-over from other donors' samples. CDR3s include the opening cysteine and the closing phenylalanine or tryptophan. A D gene is named only where the DNA matches it firmly. Clone sizes are given selectively: once, few, many, or a class where the clone is expanded.

TRBV6-7	17	NA	NA	TRBJ2-3	TGTGCCAGCTCCCAGCGGAGCTACCCCACTAGCACAGATACGCAGTATTTT	CASSQRSYPTSTDTQYF
TRBV5-1	15	TRBD2	many	TRBJ2-2	TGCGCCAGCAGCTTCGCGGGGGTAGACACCGGGGAGCTGTTTTTT	CASSFAGVDTGELFF
TRBV28	13	NA	many	TRBJ2-7	TGTGCCAGCAGTTTATCGAGGAACGAGCGAGGGTACTTC	CASSLSRNERGYF
TRBV5-1	15	TRBD1	NA	TRBJ2-7	TGCGCCAGCAGCTTGGAGGGGGCCAGGGGATACGAGCAGTACTTC	CASSLEGARGYEQYF
TRBV7-6	17	TRBD1	many	TRBJ1-6	TGTGCCAGCAGCCCTTTTCCGCCGGGACAGGGAAATTCACCCCTCCACTTT	CASSPFPPGQGNSPLHF
TRBV15	16	NA	many	TRBJ1-1	TGTGCCACCAGCAGATCTCGACAGGCAGGAGGCACTGAAGCTTTCTTT	CATSRSRQAGGTEAFF
TRBV2	13	NA	many	TRBJ1-6	TGTGCCAGCAAGCCACCCTATAATTCACCCCTCCACTTT	CASKPPYNSPLHF
TRBV3-1	15	NA	NA	TRBJ2-3	TGTGCCAGCGGCCCCCTAGAAGTTGCGGGTAATACGCAGTATTTT	CASGPLEVAGNTQYF
TRBV27	13	NA	few	TRBJ1-2	TGTGCCAGCAGTTTACTGGGGTCCTATGGCTACACCTTC	CASSLLGSYGYTF
TRBV6-6	16	TRBD1	NA	TRBJ1-3	TGTGCCAGTATTTTCTCGACAGGGGTATCTGGAAACACCATATATTTT	CASIFSTGVSGNTIYF
TRBV6-1	14	NA	few	TRBJ1-2	TGTGCCAGCAGGTCGGGACCGTTAAACTATTGCTACACCTTC	CASRSGPLNYCYTF
TRBV18	14	NA	many	TRBJ1-1	TGTGCCAGCTCGGCGGCAGGGAATTCAGCTGAAGCTTTCTTT	CASSAAGNSAEAFF
TRBV6-1	13	NA	few	TRBJ1-5	TGTGCCAGCACTTTGCAGTATGGTCAGCCCCAGCATTTT	CASTLQYGQPQHF
TRBV20-1	11	NA	few	TRBJ2-1	TGCAGTGCTAGCTGCCCAAATGAGCAGTTCTTC	CSASCPNEQFF
TRBV10-3	12	NA	many	TRBJ1-3	TGTGCCATCAGTGAGTCGGGAGACACCATATATTTT	CAISESGDTIYF
TRBV3-1	17	NA	NA	TRBJ2-7	TGTGCCAGCAGCCAAGGATTTGGTGGGGACAAATCCTACGAGCAGTACTTC	CASSQGFGGDKSYEQYF
TRBV12-1	16	NA	NA	TRBJ2-7	TGTGCCAGCATCTCAATGCCCCCGGGACTAGCCTACGAGCAGTACTTC	CASISMPPGLAYEQYF
TRBV4-1	15	TRBD1	NA	TRBJ1-5	TGCGCCAGCAGCCTAGACAGGGGGCTTCTTCAGCCCCAGCATTTT	CASSLDRGLLQPQHF
TRBV29-1	12	NA	many	TRBJ1-2	TGCAGCGTTGAAGGGCAGGGCGGCGGCTACACCTTC	CSVEGQGGGYTF
TRBV6-5	13	TRBD2	NA	TRBJ2-1	TGTGCCAGCAGTTACCAACTAGCGGGAGAGCAGTTCTTC	CASSYQLAGEQFF
TRBV7-2	16	TRBD2	many	TRBJ2-3	TGTGCCAGCAGCTTAGGGCGGCGGGGGGCCGCAGATACGCAGTATTTT	CASSLGRRGAADTQYF
TRBV19	14	NA	many	TRBJ2-7	TGTGCCAGTAGTATTCTCGGCAGGGGCGACGAGCAGTACTTC	CASSILGRGDEQYF
TRBV10-3	15	NA	many	TRBJ2-3	TGTGCCATCAGTGAGTCCTCAGGGAGCGCAGATACGCAGTATTTT	CAISESSGSADTQYF
TRBV20-1	17	TRBD2	many	TRBJ2-3	TGCAGTGCTAGACCCCTTGAGAAGCGGGGGAACACAGATACGCAGTATTTT	CSARPLEKRGNTDTQYF
TRBV12-3/TRBV12-4	13	TRBD2	few	TRBJ2-1	TGTGCCAGCAGTTTTAGCGGGAGCAATGAGCAGTTCTTC	CASSFSGSNEQFF
TRBV11-1	17	TRBD1	many	TRBJ2-2	TGTGCCAGCAGCTTAGCCGAGGGGACAGGAGACGGCGGGGAGCTGTTTTTT	CASSLAEGTGDGGELFF
TRBV20-1	14	TRBD2	many	TRBJ2-5	TGCAGTGCTAGTATTAGCGGGGGGGGAGAGACCCAGTACTTC	CSASISGGGETQYF
TRBV20-1	11	NA	many	TRBJ1-1	TGCAGTGCTAGGTTAGCCTACGAAGCTTTCTTT	CSARLAYEAFF
TRBV2	11	NA	many	TRBJ1-1	TGTGCCACAGGGACATACACTGAAGCTTTCTTT	CATGTYTEAFF
TRBV19	15	NA	medium-sized	TRBJ2-1	TGTGCCAGTAGTAGGTCAGTAGGCTCCTACAATGAGCAGTTCTTC	CASSRSVGSYNEQFF
TRBV20-1	18	TRBD1	medium-sized	TRBJ2-7	TGCAGTGCTAGAGGAGTACCTTCCGGGACAGGGACCCCCTACGAGCAGTACTTC	CSARGVPSGTGTPYEQYF
TRBV2	12	NA	NA	TRBJ1-1	TGTGCCAGCATTGAGGGGGTGATTGGGGCTTTCTTT	CASIEGVIGAFF
TRBV7-9	14	NA	many	TRBJ2-3	TGTGCCAGCAGCTTAGGGACTTTCACAGATACGCAGTATTTT	CASSLGTFTDTQYF
TRBV18	16	TRBD1	many	TRBJ1-6	TGTGCCAGCTCACCAGGCCCTGCGGGGACAGAATTACCCCTCCACTTT	CASSPGPAGTELPLHF
TRBV9	15	TRBD2	NA	TRBJ2-5	TGTGCCAGCAGCGTATGCCTAGCGGGGTATGAGACCCAGTACTTC	CASSVCLAGYETQYF
TRBV5-6	15	NA	many	TRBJ1-2	TGTGCCAGCAGCTTGTTCTCTGGGGGAGGCTATGGCTACACCTTC	CASSLFSGGGYGYTF
TRBV20-1	11	NA	many	TRBJ2-1	TGCAGTGCTAGTAAACTTGCTGAGCAGTTCTTC	CSASKLAEQFF
TRBV9	14	NA	many	TRBJ1-3	TGTGCCAGCAGCGTGGGCCTCTCTGGAAACACCATATATTTT	CASSVGLSGNTIYF
TRBV6-1	14	NA	NA	TRBJ2-7	TGTGCCAGCAGACGCGACAGTGCCCCTAATGATCAGTACTTC	CASRRDSAPNDQYF
TRBV5-4	17	TRBD2	many	TRBJ2-3	TGTGCCAGCAGCCTGGGACTAGCGGGGGGGCCGATAGATACGCAGTATTTT	CASSLGLAGGPIDTQYF
TRBV6-1	15	NA	medium-sized	TRBJ1-3	TGTGCCAGCAGTAGCCAGGGCCTCGCTGGAAACACCATATATTTT	CASSSQGLAGNTIYF
TRBV3-1	13	NA	many	TRBJ2-2	TGTGCCAGCAGCCAAAGAGGGGCCGGGGAGCTGTTTTTT	CASSQRGAGELFF
TRBV7-9	15	TRBD1	many	TRBJ2-7	TGTGCCAGCACCCTAACGACAGGGGCTAATGACGAGCAGTACTTC	CASTLTTGANDEQYF
TRBV3-1	15	NA	many	TRBJ1-1	TGTGCCAGCAGCCAAGGTTTCGGGGTTGACACTGAAGCTTTCTTT	CASSQGFGVDTEAFF
TRBV20-1	15	NA	many	TRBJ2-7	TGCAGTGCTAGAGAGGCCAGGGGTCTGGGGTACGAGCAGTACTTC	CSAREARGLGYEQYF
TRBV20-1	13	TRBD1	many	TRBJ2-1	TGCAGTGCTTCATTCAACACTCGGGACAGTCAGTTCTTC	CSASFNTRDSQFF
TRBV12-3/TRBV12-4	14	NA	many	TRBJ1-5	TGTGCCAGCAGTTTTAGGGCTGGGGAGCAGCCCCAGCATTTT	CASSFRAGEQPQHF
TRBV6-1	15	NA	NA	TRBJ1-6	TGTGCCACCAATGAAGGGCTTCGAGGGGTTTCACCCCTCCACTTT	CATNEGLRGVSPLHF
TRBV4-1	15	NA	many	TRBJ1-4	TGCGCCAGCAGCCAAGAGGCGCAGCCCAGAGAAAAACTGTTTTTT	CASSQEAQPREKLFF
TRBV6-1	15	NA	NA	TRBJ1-5	TGTGCCAGCAGTGAAGCTCCGGACAGCAATCAGCCCCAGCATTTT	CASSEAPDSNQPQHF
TRBV7-3	16	TRBD2	many	TRBJ2-3	TGTGCCAGCAGCTTAATCCCTAGCGGGGGGGCGGATACGCAGTATTTT	CASSLIPSGGADTQYF
TRBV30	15	NA	many	TRBJ1-3	TGTGCCTGGATCCAGGGCTTGAGCTCTGGAAACACCATATATTTT	CAWIQGLSSGNTIYF
TRBV6-1	17	TRBD1	many	TRBJ1-2	TGTGCCAGCAGTGAATACAGGGGGCGCCTAGGGAACTATGGCTACACCTTC	CASSEYRGRLGNYGYTF
TRBV7-3	15	TRBD2	NA	TRBJ2-3	TGTGCCAGCAGCCTTAGCGGGATCAACGCAGATACGCAGTATTTT	CASSLSGINADTQYF
TRBV6-1	12	NA	many	TRBJ2-3	TGTGCCAGCAGCACCACTAGAGATACGCAGTATTTT	CASSTTRDTQYF
TRBV4-2	14	NA	many	TRBJ1-2	TGTGCCAGCAGCCAAGAGGGGGGGCACCTTGACTACACCTTC	CASSQEGGHLDYTF
TRBV7-2	18	TRBD2	medium-sized	TRBJ2-3	TGTGCCAGCAGCCCCGGCGGGACTAGCGGGAGGGAGGCAGATACGCAGTATTTT	CASSPGGTSGREADTQYF
TRBV20-1	16	TRBD2	many	TRBJ2-5	TGCAGTGCTAGAGCTAGCGGGTTGGGGACGGGAGAGACCCAGTACTTC	CSARASGLGTGETQYF
TRBV19	14	TRBD2	many	TRBJ2-7	TGTGCCAGTAGTAACGGGGGGAGGACCTACGAGCAGTACTTC	CASSNGGRTYEQYF